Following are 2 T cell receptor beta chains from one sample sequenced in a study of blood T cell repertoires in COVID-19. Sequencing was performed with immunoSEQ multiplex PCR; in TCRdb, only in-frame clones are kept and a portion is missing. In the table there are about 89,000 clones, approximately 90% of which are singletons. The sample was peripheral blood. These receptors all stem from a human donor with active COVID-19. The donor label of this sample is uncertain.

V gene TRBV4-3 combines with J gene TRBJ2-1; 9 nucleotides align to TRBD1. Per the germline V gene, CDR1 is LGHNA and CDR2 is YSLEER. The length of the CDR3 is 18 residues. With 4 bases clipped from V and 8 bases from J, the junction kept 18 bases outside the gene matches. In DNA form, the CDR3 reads TGCGCCAGCAGCCTATACTCCCTTGGGACAGGGCTCAATGATGAGCAGTTCTTC. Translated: CASSLYSLGTGLNDEQFF.

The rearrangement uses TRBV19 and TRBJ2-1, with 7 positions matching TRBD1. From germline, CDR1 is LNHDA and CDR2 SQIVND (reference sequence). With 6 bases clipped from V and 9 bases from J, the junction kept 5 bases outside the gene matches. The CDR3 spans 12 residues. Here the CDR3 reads CASRQGVAEQFF. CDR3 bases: TGTGCCAGTAGGCAGGGGGTTGCTGAGCAGTTCTTC.